This T cell receptor beta chain was documented in a study of cytomegalovirus exposure and HLA in healthy donors. Study-wide results and limits: Later on, analysis showed that most CMV-associated TCR beta chains appeared to be HLA-restricted. Cytomegalovirus-associated status was assigned to some 160 TCR beta chains. In an earlier analysis, in fewer than 700 donors, most V segments appeared productive either ~87% or ~30% of the time.

Germline trimming cut 6 bases from V and 13 bases from J; bases unmatched to any gene: 3. Per germline, CDR1 SNHLY and CDR2 FYNNEI. The CDR3 consists of 10 residues. Note on this clone: Its target is not known.

The primer mix had 60 Vbeta and 13 Jbeta primers. TCRdb keeps only in-frame clones here, not all; method: immunoSEQ multiplex PCR. Of about 150,000 clones listed, about two thirds are singletons. Sequences were obtained from PBMCs. This sequence originates from a man under 40 in good health and CMV-seropositive. The gene calls are TRBV2 and TRBJ2-1; 7 nucleotides match TRBD2. CDR3 bases: TGTGCCAGCAGGGGGGGGGAACAGTTCTTC. Its translation: CASRGGEQFF.